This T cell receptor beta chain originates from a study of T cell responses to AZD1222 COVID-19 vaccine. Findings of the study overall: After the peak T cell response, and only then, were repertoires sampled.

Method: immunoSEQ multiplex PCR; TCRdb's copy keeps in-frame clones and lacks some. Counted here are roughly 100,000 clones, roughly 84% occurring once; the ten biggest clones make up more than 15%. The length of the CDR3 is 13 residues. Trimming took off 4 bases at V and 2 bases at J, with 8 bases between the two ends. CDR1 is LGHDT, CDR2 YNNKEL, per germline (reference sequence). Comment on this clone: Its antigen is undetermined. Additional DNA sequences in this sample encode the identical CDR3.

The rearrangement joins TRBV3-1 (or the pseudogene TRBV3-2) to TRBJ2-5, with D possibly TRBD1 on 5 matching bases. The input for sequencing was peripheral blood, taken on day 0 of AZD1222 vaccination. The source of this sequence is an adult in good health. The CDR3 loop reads CASSLRGQETQYF. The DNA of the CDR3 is TGTGCCAGCAGCCTAAGGGGTCAAGAGACCCAGTACTTC.